The 2 T cell receptor beta chains below come from one sample, sequenced in a study of cytomegalovirus exposure and HLA in healthy donors. The PCR was carried out with 60 Vbeta primers and 13 Jbeta primers. Some clones are missing from TCRdb's copy, which holds only in-frame ones; the method was immunoSEQ multiplex PCR. The table records 120,000 or so clones, 75% to 85% of them present only once. What was sequenced was PBMCs. These TCRs come from a woman between 45 and 60 years old in good health and CMV-seropositive.

The chain has TRBV7-6 and TRBJ2-7, with 8 bases identical to TRBD2. The germline gives CDR1 SGHVS, CDR2 FNYEAQ. The junction had 8 bases not matched to a gene; V was cut back by 4 bases and J by 3 bases. The CDR3 is 15 residues long. The CDR3 nucleotides are TGTGCCAGCAGCTCCTCGGCCCGGGGGGGCTACGAGCAGTACTTC. Translation: CASSSSARGGYEQYF.

V and J are TRBV7-2 and TRBJ2-7; TRBD2 matches 8 bases. Trimming at V came to 1 base and at J to 3 bases, leaving 5 bases not matched to a gene. The V gene's germline CDR1 is SGHTA and CDR2 FQGNSA. This CDR3 is 15 amino acids long. The DNA for the CDR3 is TGTGCCAGCAGCTTAGTGGTTAGCGGGGACTACGAGCAGTACTTC. It encodes CASSLVVSGDYEQYF.